This entry is about one TCR beta chain. The sample is drawn from a study of blood T cell repertoires in COVID-19. Study-level information: Sites across the United States, Italy and Spain contributed samples from acute and convalescent COVID-19.

Method: immunoSEQ multiplex PCR; TCRdb's copy keeps in-frame clones and lacks some. Here the sample spans roughly 200,000 clones, approximately 90% being singletons. The CDR3 is 15 residues long. The V end lost 6 bases, the J end lost 0 bases, and 15 bases lay between the germline ends. Germline loops: CDR1 SGHKS, CDR2 YYEKEE (reference sequence). Material for sequencing was PBMCs or T cells enriched from blood (not recorded which). The chain is built from TRBV5-5 and TRBJ1-1, with D uncertain. The source is a woman in her thirties or forties in a cohort exposed to, infected with or recovered from COVID-19 (not recorded which). The CDR3 protein is CASTLLAGLNTEAFF. The CDR3 region has the DNA TGTGCCAGCACCCTGCTAGCCGGATTGAACACTGAAGCTTTCTTT.